This TCR beta chain was captured by sequencing in a study of OX40 agonist ivuxolimab in advanced cancers. In its sample, this clone was seen a few times. Its specificity is unknown. The table came from immunoSEQ multiplex PCR; TCRdb's copy has only in-frame clones and leaves some out. The sample holds 84,000 or so clones; 75% to 95% are singletons and the top ten take roughly 0.4%. Overall study findings and caveats: The antigens recognized by the expanded peripheral T cells, that is their antigen specificity, were not determined.

In germline, CDR1 is SGHTA, CDR2 FQGNSA. The V gene lost 5 bases and the J gene lost 3 bases, with 10 bases spanning the gap. CDR3 size: 13 residues. The sequence derives from an adult with an advanced solid tumor such as melanoma, head and neck, liver or kidney cancer. V and J are TRBV7-2 and TRBJ1-1; no firm D call. The sample here was CD4+ or CD8+ T cells sorted from blood, taken in a trial of the OX40 agonist ivuxolimab. The CDR3 sequence: CASSRQEDTEAFF. The CDR3 bases are TGTGCCAGCAGCCGCCAAGAAGACACTGAAGCTTTCTTT.